A selection of T cell receptor beta chains follows, all from one sample in a study of T-cell memory formation after mild COVID-19. TCRdb reanalysed the 5' RACE reads using MiXCR and keeps one entry per CDR3 protein. The table shows about 100,000 distinct CDR3 sequences, with about 15% occurring only once. Sequenced: PBMCs or a T cell subset sorted from them (not recorded which). The receptors come from a man aged 18-30 years who had mild COVID-19 (a few samples of this study predate the infection). Cell type and time point are not known. CDR3s include the opening cysteine and the closing phenylalanine or tryptophan. D genes are given only for firm matches. Clone size is shown for a subset of rows, as once, few, many or a class of expanded clone.

many	TRBV29-1	-	TRBJ2-6	TGCAGCGTGGCTCTCTCTGGGGCCAACGTCCTGACTTTC	CSVALSGANVLTF
-	TRBV12-5	TRBD1	TRBJ2-7	TGTGCTAGTGGCTTCTGGACAGGGGTGTACGAGCAGTACTTC	CASGFWTGVYEQYF
-	TRBV13	-	TRBJ2-2	TGTGCCAGCAGCCCCGCAGGAGTGTACTCCGGGGAGCTGTTTTTT	CASSPAGVYSGELFF
many	TRBV7-9	TRBD2	TRBJ2-1	TGTGCCAGCAGCTTAGCCTCTAGCGGGGAGCAGTTCTTC	CASSLASSGEQFF
few	TRBV7-9	TRBD1	TRBJ1-1	TGTGCCAGCAGCCCCGGACAGGGTGGAATCTTCGGGGCTGAAGCTTTCTTT	CASSPGQGGIFGAEAFF
few	TRBV6-5	-	TRBJ1-1	TGTGCCAGCAGTTACTCGACGGTGAACACTGAAGCTTTCTTT	CASSYSTVNTEAFF
few	TRBV6-5	-	TRBJ1-5	TGTGCCACGACAACCTCCGGGGGCAATCAGCCCCAGCATTTT	CATTTSGGNQPQHF
-	TRBV5-1	TRBD2	TRBJ2-3	TGCGCCAGCAGCTTGGCAGGGAGGGATGGAGATACGCAGTATTTT	CASSLAGRDGDTQYF
-	TRBV9	TRBD1	TRBJ1-5	TGTGCCAGCAGCGTCGAGGGGGCTGGGCAGCCCCAGCATTTT	CASSVEGAGQPQHF
-	TRBV6-5	-	TRBJ1-2	TGTGCCAGCGGGCGGGGGAGAGGAGGCTACACCTTC	CASGRGRGGYTF
few	TRBV6-6	TRBD2	TRBJ2-3	TGTGCCAGCAGTTGGGCTAGCGGTGCCACAGATACGCAGTATTTT	CASSWASGATDTQYF
-	TRBV9	-	TRBJ2-2	TGTGCCAGCAGCGATAGGTTTGGCGCGAACACCGGGGAGCTGTTTTTT	CASSDRFGANTGELFF
-	TRBV11-2	TRBD2	TRBJ2-3	TGTGCCAGCAGCCCCCGATCTAGCGGGGGACCAGATACGCAGTATTTT	CASSPRSSGGPDTQYF
-	TRBV6-5	-	TRBJ1-1	TGTGCCAGCAGTTACGGGTGGGAAGCAGGCACTGAAGCTTTCTTT	CASSYGWEAGTEAFF
-	TRBV4-1	-	TRBJ2-2	TGCGCCAGCAGCCCAACCCCCGGGCAGGCGAACACCGGGGAGCTGTTTTTT	CASSPTPGQANTGELFF
few	TRBV27	TRBD1	TRBJ2-3	TGTGCCAGCAGTTCCCGGACAGGGGCGGGGGGCACAGATACGCAGTATTTT	CASSSRTGAGGTDTQYF
few	TRBV15	-	TRBJ1-5	TGTGCCACCAGCAGAGGTGCAGGACGGAATCAGCCCCAGCATTTT	CATSRGAGRNQPQHF
-	TRBV9	-	TRBJ1-5	TGTGCCAGCAGCGCCGACGGAGTAAACAATCAGCCCCAGCATTTT	CASSADGVNNQPQHF
-	TRBV7-9	-	TRBJ2-7	TGTGCCAGCAGCTCGCGGGACGGCTCCTACGAGCAGTACTTC	CASSSRDGSYEQYF
-	TRBV7-9	TRBD1	TRBJ2-2	TGTGCCAGCAGATATCCGGGACAGCTTACCGGGGAGCTGTTTTTT	CASRYPGQLTGELFF
few	TRBV6-5	TRBD1	TRBJ2-5	TGTGCCAGCAGTTATTCCTGGACAGGGGGGCAAGAGACCCAGTACTTC	CASSYSWTGGQETQYF
-	TRBV7-9	-	TRBJ2-5	TGTGCCAGCAGCCCTGAATTAGGGGGGCCCGAAGAGACCCAGTACTTC	CASSPELGGPEETQYF
once	TRBV7-2	TRBD1	TRBJ2-3	TGTGCCAGCAGCAATTCGGGGACAGGGTTCACAGATACGCAGTATTTT	CASSNSGTGFTDTQYF
-	TRBV4-1	-	TRBJ2-7	TGCGCCAGCAGCCAAGCGGGACGGCCCTACGAGCAGTACTTC	CASSQAGRPYEQYF
-	TRBV5-4	-	TRBJ2-6	TGTGCCAGCAGCCCCGGTTGGTCTGGGGCCAACGTCCTGACTTTC	CASSPGWSGANVLTF
many	TRBV7-9	-	TRBJ2-3	TGTGCCAGCAGCTACCTCACCGCCGGGACCACAGATACGCAGTATTTT	CASSYLTAGTTDTQYF
many	TRBV6-1	TRBD1	TRBJ1-5	TGTGCCAGCAACCACTGGACAGGGGAGGTCAATCAGCCCCAGCATTTT	CASNHWTGEVNQPQHF
-	TRBV7-9	-	TRBJ1-1	TGTGCCAGCCGGACGGTCTCTCAAGTCCGGTTT	CASRTVSQVRF
few	TRBV24-1	-	TRBJ2-2	TGTGCCACCAGTGCTGGCGGGGAGCTGTTTTTT	CATSAGGELFF
many	TRBV29-1	-	TRBJ2-2	TGCAGCGTTGAGGTCCGGGCGGACACCGGGGAGCTGTTTTTT	CSVEVRADTGELFF
many	TRBV5-1	TRBD1	TRBJ1-1	TGCGCCAGCAGCTTGACCGGGGGACAGAGCCCTGAAGCTTTCTTT	CASSLTGGQSPEAFF
few	TRBV5-5	-	TRBJ1-5	TGTGCCAGCAGCTTGGGGGGGCCCTCCCGCCGTCAGCCCCAGCATTTT	CASSLGGPSRRQPQHF
-	TRBV12-3/TRBV12-4	-	TRBJ1-2	TGTGCCAGCAGTTTAGCGGGGAAGGGTGGCTACACCTTC	CASSLAGKGGYTF
few	TRBV5-4	-	TRBJ1-1	TGTGCCAGCAGCTCCTCGGGACCTGAAGCTTTCTTT	CASSSSGPEAFF
few	TRBV4-3	-	TRBJ1-1	TGCGCCAGCAGCCAGCAGGTTGACCTGAGGGAAGCTTTCTTT	CASSQQVDLREAFF
few	TRBV9	-	TRBJ2-3	TGTGCCAGCAGCGTAGGACGGGGTGGCACAGATACGCAGTATTTT	CASSVGRGGTDTQYF
-	TRBV7-2	-	TRBJ1-4	TGTGCCAGCAGCTTAGGGTTAGAGGGAAAACTGTTTTTT	CASSLGLEGKLFF
-	TRBV4-1	-	TRBJ2-2	TGCGCCAGCAGCGCCGGGGCCCGTGGCGGGGAGCTGTTTTTT	CASSAGARGGELFF
-	TRBV24-1	-	TRBJ2-2	TGTGCCACCAGTGACGGGACGGAGAACACCGGGGAGCTGTTTTTT	CATSDGTENTGELFF
few	TRBV6-2/TRBV6-3	-	TRBJ2-3	TGTGCCAGCAGTTACATGGGCCCAGATACGCAGTATTTT	CASSYMGPDTQYF
medium-sized	TRBV7-3	TRBD1	TRBJ1-1	TGTGCCAGCAGCTGGTACAGGGGATCTGAAGCTTTCTTT	CASSWYRGSEAFF
few	TRBV9	-	TRBJ2-1	TGTGCCAGCAGCGCCAGGTCGAATGAGCAGTTCTTC	CASSARSNEQFF
few	TRBV28	-	TRBJ1-1	TGTGCCAGCAGTTTATCCGGAGTTGAAGCTTTCTTT	CASSLSGVEAFF
many	TRBV21-1	-	TRBJ2-5	TGTGCCAGCAGCAAAGTTGGGCTAGCGGACCTGTACCAAGAGACCCAGTACTTC	CASSKVGLADLYQETQYF
-	TRBV15	-	TRBJ1-2	TGTGCCACCAGCGATCGGACAGAAGGGCCTGGTGGCTACACCTTC	CATSDRTEGPGGYTF
many	TRBV29-1	-	TRBJ2-1	TGCAGCACCCGGGCGGGTTCCTACAATGAGCAGTTCTTC	CSTRAGSYNEQFF
few	TRBV7-2	TRBD2	TRBJ2-3	TGTGCCAGCAGCTCGAACCTAGCGGGGGCCACCACGGGGAGTACGCAGTATTTT	CASSSNLAGATTGSTQYF
many	TRBV7-3	TRBD1	TRBJ1-2	TGTGCCAGCAGCTTGTACCAGGGGGCGAACTATGGCTACACCTTC	CASSLYQGANYGYTF
few	TRBV2	-	TRBJ1-4	TGTGCCAGCAGTGACTCCATCGCAACTAATGAAAAACTGTTTTTT	CASSDSIATNEKLFF
-	TRBV10-3	-	TRBJ2-1	TGTGCCATCAGTGAGATTGCCCGGACGAGCTCCTACAATGAGCAGTTCTTC	CAISEIARTSSYNEQFF